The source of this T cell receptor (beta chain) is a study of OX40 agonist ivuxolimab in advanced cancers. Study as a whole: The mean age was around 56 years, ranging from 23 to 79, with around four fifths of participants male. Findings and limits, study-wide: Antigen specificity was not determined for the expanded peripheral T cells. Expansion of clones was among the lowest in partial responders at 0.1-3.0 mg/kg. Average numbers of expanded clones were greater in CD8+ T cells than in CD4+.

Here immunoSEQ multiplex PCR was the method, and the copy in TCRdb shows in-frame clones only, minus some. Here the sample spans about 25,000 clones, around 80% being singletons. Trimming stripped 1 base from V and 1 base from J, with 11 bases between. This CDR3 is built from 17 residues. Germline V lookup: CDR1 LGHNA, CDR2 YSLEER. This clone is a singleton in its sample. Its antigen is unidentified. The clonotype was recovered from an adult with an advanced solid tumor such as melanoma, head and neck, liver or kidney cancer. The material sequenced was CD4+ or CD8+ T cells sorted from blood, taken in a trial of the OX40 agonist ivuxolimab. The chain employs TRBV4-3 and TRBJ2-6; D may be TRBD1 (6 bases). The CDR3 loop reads CASSQARGSSGANVLTF. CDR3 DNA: TGCGCCAGCAGCCAAGCTAGGGGGAGTTCTGGGGCCAACGTCCTGACTTTC.